This T cell receptor (beta chain) was recorded in a study of cytomegalovirus exposure and HLA in healthy donors. Turning to this clone: As yet, its antigen is unknown.

Whole-study results and caveats: While the bulk of TCR sequences proved rare, some public TCRs turned up in many donors. As was reported, the classifier diagnosed cytomegalovirus status with high specificity and sensitivity. A list of 150 or so TCR beta chains associated with cytomegalovirus was given.

Using immunoSEQ multiplex PCR, the repertoire was profiled, and TCRdb retains in-frame clones only, with some absent. Here the sample spans around 190,000 clones, roughly 82% being singletons. Trimming took off 4 bases at V and 7 bases at J, with 5 bases between the two ends. Germline CDR1 DFQATT, CDR2 SNEGSKA (reference sequence). This CDR3 is 10 amino acids long. This receptor was taken from a young woman in good health and CMV-seronegative. The rearrangement joins TRBV20-1 to TRBJ2-1; D call uncertain. The sample was PBMCs. The CDR3 DNA follows: TGCAGTGCTAACGGGAATGAGCAGTTCTTC. The encoded protein is CSANGNEQFF.